The present TCR beta chain was sequenced within a study of identical twins. TCRdb recomputed calls from the 5' RACE reads with MiXCR, one row per CDR3 protein. The data contain around 340,000 distinct CDR3 sequences, approximately 13% of them singletons. The CDR3 consists of 14 residues. Germline V lookup: CDR1 SEHNR, CDR2 FQNEAQ (reference sequence). Trimming pared 5 bases from V and 6 bases from J, leaving 13 bases between. The sample was also linked to a second study, of yellow fever vaccine responses in identical twins.

This sequence originates from a woman aged 18 to 35 in good health. V usage is TRBV7-9 and J usage is TRBJ2-2, with TRBD1 as a possible D gene (5 bases). The sample taken for sequencing was CD8+ T cells sorted from blood. The CDR3 region is CASSVAGPAGELFF. CDR3 DNA sequence: TGTGCCAGCAGCGTGGCAGGGCCCGCCGGGGAGCTGTTTTTT.